Listed here are 13 T cell receptor beta chains from one sample, sequenced in a study of T cells in localized non-small cell lung cancer. Sequencing used immunoSEQ multiplex PCR; TCRdb keeps in-frame clones, though not all of them. The table shows about 23,000 clones, with 80% to 85% occurring only once. Specimen: PBMCs, collected before any cancer treatment. These receptors were taken from a man aged 40 to 70 with stage II lung adenocarcinoma.

The CDR3 DNA reads TGCGCCAGCAGCAACGGACAGGGGAGGCAGACCCAGTACTTC. Amino acid sequence: CASSNGQGRQTQYF. The chain carries TRBV5-1 and TRBJ2-5, with TRBD1 matching 9 bases. This CDR3 comprises 14 residues. V trimming: 4 bases; J trimming: 6 bases; junction bases outside the gene matches: 7. CDR1 and CDR2 from the germline V gene are SGHRS and YFSETQ.

In its sample, this clone was seen once. The DNA for the CDR3 is TGTGCCAGCAGCTTTTCACCAGATACTGAAGCTTTCTTT. Its translation: CASSFSPDTEAFF. V and J are TRBV7-9 and TRBJ1-1; D unclear. The CDR3 length is 13 residues. CDR1 SEHNR and CDR2 FQNEAQ come from the germline V gene (reference sequence). V gave up 3 bases and J gave up 5 bases, with 10 bases separating them.

The chain links TRBV7-2 to TRBJ2-7; no reliable D call. Germline-derived CDR1 and CDR2 are SGHTA and FQGNSA. V was cut by 1 base and J by 0 bases, with 7 bases left in between. The CDR3 length is 14 residues. The CDR3: CASSLERTSYEQYF. The CDR3 coding sequence is TGTGCCAGCAGCTTAGAGAGGACCTCCTACGAGCAGTACTTC.

The chain joins TRBV30 to TRBJ1-2, with D possibly being TRBD1 (6 bases). The CDR3 spans 14 residues. Germline V gene lookup returns CDR1 GTSNPN and CDR2 SVGIG (reference sequence). V was shortened by 4 bases and J by 5 bases, with 17 bases between the two germline ends. The CDR3 is CAWKREQGFYGYTF. CDR3 DNA sequence: TGTGCCTGGAAGAGGGAACAGGGTTTTTATGGCTACACCTTC.

The CDR3 nucleotides are TGTGCCAGCAGCGACAGGGGGCAGGGGGAGACCCAGTACTTC. It yields the protein CASSDRGQGETQYF. The chain combines TRBV5-4 with TRBJ2-5, with 10 bases lining up with TRBD1. The length of the CDR3 is 14 residues. J gave up 5 bases and V 4 bases, and 5 bases lay outside the gene matches. Germline V lookup: CDR1 SGHNT, CDR2 YYREEE (reference sequence).

Only a few counts were recorded for this clone. The chain employs TRBV28 and TRBJ1-5; 8 bases align to TRBD1. CDR3 length: 14 amino acids. After removal of 7 bases from V and 5 bases from J, the junction contained 7 bases not matched to a gene. Germline CDR1 and CDR2: MDHEN and SYDVKM. The CDR3 region is CASILGQGHQPQHF. DNA of the CDR3: TGTGCCAGCATCCTTGGACAGGGACATCAGCCCCAGCATTTT.

The CDR3 protein is CASSPGGSGANVLTF. The CDR3 nucleotides are TGCGCCAGCAGCCCGGGGGGCTCTGGGGCCAACGTCCTGACTTTC. The rearrangement joins TRBV5-1 to TRBJ2-6, with TRBD2 matching 7 bases. The J segment lost 0 bases and the V segment lost 4 bases, leaving 1 base of the junction unmatched. Germline V CDR1 and CDR2: SGHRS, YFSETQ. CDR3 length equals 15 residues.

The genes are TRBV4-2 and TRBJ2-1; weak D call: TRBD2 (6 bases). The germline V gene encodes CDR1 LGHNA and CDR2 YNFKEQ. This CDR3 contains 14 residues. V shed 4 bases and J shed 8 bases, with 15 bases lying between them. CDR3 loop: CASSPSGGGDEQFF. The DNA of the CDR3 is TGTGCCAGCAGCCCATCCGGGGGAGGAGATGAGCAGTTCTTC.

This clone was counted a few times. V is TRBV5-8 and J is TRBJ2-2; tentatively, D is TRBD1 (5 bases). The CDR3 runs to 15 residues. Germline CDR1 and CDR2: SGHTS and YDEGEE. V lost 0 bases, J lost 3 bases, and 9 bases lay in between. The CDR3 DNA reads TGTGCCAGCAGCTTGGACCAGGGTCACACCGGGGAGCTGTTTTTT. Protein: CASSLDQGHTGELFF.

This clone was observed a handful of times. The genes are TRBV5-1 and TRBJ1-2; TRBD1 might be the D (6 bases). With 0 bases removed from V and 4 bases from J, the gap between germline ends came to 13 bases. There are 15 residues in the CDR3. In germline, CDR1 is SGHRS, CDR2 YFSETQ. CDR3 loop: CASSLGTGGVYGYTF. The CDR3 DNA reads TGCGCCAGCAGCTTGGGCACGGGGGGCGTCTATGGCTACACCTTC.

The rearrangement joins TRBV7-9 to TRBJ1-1, with D unresolved. Trimming pared 4 bases from V and 5 bases from J, leaving 14 bases between. CDR3 length equals 14 residues. Germline V gene lookup returns CDR1 SEHNR and CDR2 FQNEAQ (reference sequence). The CDR3 DNA sequence: TGTGCCAGCAGCTACGGGCAGATAGGGACTGAAGCTTTCTTT. This gives the protein CASSYGQIGTEAFF.

The chain carries TRBV25-1 and TRBJ2-7; a possible D gene is TRBD2 (5 bases). V shed 6 bases and J shed 6 bases, with 12 bases lying between them. There are 12 residues in the CDR3. CDR1 MGHDK and CDR2 SYGVNS come from the germline V gene. DNA of the CDR3: TGTGCCAGCAGCAATAGCGTGGGCGAGCAGTACTTC. This gives the protein CASSNSVGEQYF.

This chain connects TRBV11-2 to TRBJ1-1, with 7 bases matching TRBD1. The V gene end was trimmed by 0 bases and the J gene end by 5 bases; junction bases not matched to a gene: 6. Germline CDR1 reads SGHAT; CDR2 reads FQNNGV. The CDR3 spans 15 residues. CDR3 nucleotides: TGTGCCAGCAGCTTAGAGGGCAGGGGGAGAACTGAAGCTTTCTTT. Protein sequence: CASSLEGRGRTEAFF.